This T cell receptor (beta chain) was sequenced for a study of blood T cells in healthy people across ages. Trimming stripped 6 bases from V and 5 bases from J, with 17 bases between. The CDR3 consists of 14 residues. CDR1 and CDR2 from the germline V gene are MDHEN and SYDVKM. Study-level findings and limits: Investigators viewed diversity estimates from one million T cells as underestimates, the study reported.

The authors ran a second PCR of about 6 to 11 cycles using a sample-barcoded 5' primer and a J-beta primer mix. With 12 random nucleotides, a template-switch adaptor tagged each individual cDNA molecule. TCRdb re-derived calls from the 5' RACE reads in MiXCR, one entry per CDR3 protein. Among 750,000 to 850,000 distinct CDR3 sequences listed, around 25% were seen once. This clonotype has a handful of counts. Its antigen is currently unknown. The sample was also linked to a second study, of T cells of mothers and their children. From that study: RNA that had been extracted went wholly into cDNA synthesis, at roughly 1.6 ug per 15 ul.

This clonotype was obtained from a boy younger than 18 in good health. Sequenced material: blood. The chain links TRBV28 to TRBJ2-7; maybe TRBD2 (5 bases). This chain's CDR3 is CASSPGLKGNEQYF. CDR3 nucleotide sequence: TGTGCCAGCAGCCCTGGACTTAAAGGGAACGAGCAGTACTTC.